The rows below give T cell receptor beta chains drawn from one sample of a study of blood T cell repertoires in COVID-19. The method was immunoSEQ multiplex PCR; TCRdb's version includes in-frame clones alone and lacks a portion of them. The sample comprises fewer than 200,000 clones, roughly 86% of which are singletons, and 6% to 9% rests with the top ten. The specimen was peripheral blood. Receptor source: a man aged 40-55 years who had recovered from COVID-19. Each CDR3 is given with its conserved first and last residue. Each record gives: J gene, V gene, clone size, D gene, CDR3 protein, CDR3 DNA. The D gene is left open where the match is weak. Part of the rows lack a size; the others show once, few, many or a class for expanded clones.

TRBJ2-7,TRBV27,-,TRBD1,CASSLRGTAYEQYF,TGTGCCAGCAGTTTGCGAGGGACAGCCTACGAGCAGTACTTC
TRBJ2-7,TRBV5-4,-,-,CASSYLEGSYEQYF,TGTGCCAGCAGCTATCTTGAGGGTTCCTACGAGCAGTACTTC
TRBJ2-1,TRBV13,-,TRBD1,CASSSGTGDRGEQFF,TGTGCCAGCAGTTCCGGGACAGGGGATAGGGGTGAGCAGTTCTTC
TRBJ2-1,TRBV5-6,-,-,CASSLGAGSRYEQFF,TGTGCCAGCAGCTTGGGGGCAGGTAGTAGGTATGAGCAGTTCTTC
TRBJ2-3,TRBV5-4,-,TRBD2,CASSSPLMVAGSGDTQYF,TGTGCCAGCAGCTCCCCCCTGATGGTAGCGGGATCAGGGGATACGCAGTATTTT
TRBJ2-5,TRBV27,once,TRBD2,CASSPPGTSGRAETQYF,TGTGCCTCATCGCCGCCCGGGACTAGCGGGAGAGCGGAGACCCAGTACTTC
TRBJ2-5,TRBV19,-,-,CASSWGWQGSETQYF,TGTGCCAGTTCCTGGGGTTGGCAGGGTAGCGAGACCCAGTACTTC
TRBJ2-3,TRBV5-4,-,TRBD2,CASSLVAGGHTDTQYF,TGTGCCAGCAGCTTAGTAGCGGGAGGGCACACAGATACGCAGTATTTT
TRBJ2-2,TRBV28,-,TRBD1,CASSGTGLAQELFF,TGTGCCAGCAGTGGGACAGGGTTAGCTCAGGAGCTGTTTTTT
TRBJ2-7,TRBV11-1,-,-,CASSPRGTEQYF,TGTGCCAGCAGCCCACGGGGGACCGAGCAGTACTTC
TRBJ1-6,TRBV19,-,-,CASTGPARAGSPLHF,TGTGCCAGTACGGGTCCGGCTCGCGCGGGTTCACCCCTCCACTTT
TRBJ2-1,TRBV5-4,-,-,CASSRENEQFF,TGTGCCAGCAGCCGCGAAAATGAGCAGTTCTTC
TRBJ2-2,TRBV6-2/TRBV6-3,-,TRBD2,CASSYLLAENTGELFF,TGTGCCAGCAGTTACCTACTAGCGGAGAACACCGGGGAGCTGTTTTTT
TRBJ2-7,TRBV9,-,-,CASSASGTHINEQYF,TGTGCCAGCAGCGCCTCCGGGACACACATCAACGAGCAGTACTTC
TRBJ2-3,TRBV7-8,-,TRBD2,CASSSPFPAGVDTQYF,TGTGCCAGCAGCTCCCCCTTTCCAGCGGGGGTAGATACGCAGTATTTT
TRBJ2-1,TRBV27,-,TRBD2,CAIGTSVADEQFF,TGTGCCATCGGGACTAGCGTTGCGGACGAGCAGTTCTTC